Listed below are T cell receptor beta chains from one sample, sequenced in a study of regulatory T cells in long-lasting Graves disease. TCRdb independently ran MiXCR on the multiplex PCR reads; one entry per CDR3 protein. The table includes about 240,000 distinct CDR3 sequences, 20% detected once. The sample in question was peripheral blood mononuclear cells (PBMCs), obtained at new diagnosis, from a patient treated with antithyroid drugs. These receptors were collected from a female donor with Graves disease. The CDR3 runs from the conserved cysteine through the conserved F or W. The D gene is left open where the match is weak. Some rows mark clone size as missing; the rest say once, few, many or name a class of expanded clone.

>.|TRBJ1-2|few|TRBV5-5
CASSLKNIGYGYTF
TGTGCCAGCAGCTTAAAAAACATTGGGTATGGCTACACCTTC
>.|TRBJ2-2|once|TRBV15
CATSRDSGGGELFF
TGTGCCACCAGCAGAGATTCCGGGGGCGGGGAGCTGTTTTTT
>.|TRBJ2-4|many|TRBV7-2
CASSAGGVTAKNIQYF
TGTGCCAGCAGCGCCGGCGGGGTTACTGCCAAAAACATTCAGTACTTC
>.|TRBJ1-5|many|TRBV20-1
CSVLGDSYQPQHF
TGCAGTGTATTGGGAGACAGTTATCAGCCCCAGCATTTT
>TRBD1|TRBJ2-5|.|TRBV6-2/TRBV6-3
CASSGTTGVGETQYF
TGTGCCAGCAGTGGGACGACAGGGGTCGGGGAGACCCAGTACTTC
>.|TRBJ1-6|many|TRBV5-4
CASSWAVSRQTTSPLHF
TGTGCCAGCAGCTGGGCGGTATCGAGACAGACCACGTCACCCCTCCACTTT
>TRBD2|TRBJ2-1|many|TRBV24-1
CATSDLSGRPFF
TGTGCCACCAGTGATTTGTCCGGGAGGCCGTTCTTC
>TRBD2|TRBJ2-1|.|TRBV6-2/TRBV6-3
CASSKPGLGVRDEQFF
TGTGCCAGCAGTAAACCGGGACTAGGTGTGAGGGATGAGCAGTTCTTC
>.|TRBJ1-2|many|TRBV2
CASSARRDLYGYTF
TGTGCCAGCAGTGCCCGGCGAGACCTATATGGCTACACCTTC
>TRBD1|TRBJ1-5|many|TRBV20-1
CSASETGARQPQHF
TGCAGTGCGAGCGAGACAGGGGCGAGACAGCCCCAGCATTTT
>.|TRBJ2-1|.|TRBV10-2
CASLEFAYNEQFF
TGCGCCAGCTTAGAGTTCGCCTACAATGAGCAGTTCTTC
>.|TRBJ1-2|.|TRBV7-2
CASSLMGRLYGYTF
TGTGCCAGCAGCTTAATGGGCAGACTCTATGGCTACACCTTC
>.|TRBJ2-5|many|TRBV24-1
CATSDSAIVQETQYF
TGTGCCACCAGTGACTCAGCGATTGTGCAAGAGACCCAGTACTTC
>TRBD2|TRBJ2-1|.|TRBV6-1
CASDGGAGEQFF
TGTGCCAGTGACGGGGGGGCGGGTGAGCAGTTCTTC
>.|TRBJ2-7|.|TRBV9
CASSVEGTAYEQYF
TGTGCCAGCAGCGTAGAGGGGACCGCCTACGAGCAGTACTTC
>.|TRBJ1-2|.|TRBV28
CASSLRRGNYGYTF
TGTGCCAGCAGTTTGAGGCGGGGAAACTATGGCTACACCTTC
>.|TRBJ2-1|few|TRBV5-1
CASSLKGGGWDEQFF
TGCGCCAGCAGCTTGAAGGGGGGCGGTTGGGATGAGCAGTTCTTC
>TRBD1|TRBJ1-5|many|TRBV6-5
CASSYGTGQGSQHF
TGTGCCAGCAGTTACGGGACAGGCCAGGGGTCCCAGCATTTT
>.|TRBJ2-3|many|TRBV7-3
CASSLTGGTDTQYF
TGTGCCAGCAGCTTAACGGGGGGCACAGATACGCAGTATTTT
>.|TRBJ2-5|many|TRBV11-1
CASSLTLQETQYF
TGTGCCAGCAGCTTAACACTCCAAGAGACCCAGTACTTC
>.|TRBJ2-7|many|TRBV12-3/TRBV12-4
CATSPDGGILYEQYF
TGTGCCACCTCCCCGGACGGAGGGATACTCTACGAGCAGTACTTC